The 17 T cell receptor beta chains reported below all come from one sample, sequenced in a study of Ad26.COV2.S vaccination and SARS-CoV-2 variants. Indicated treatment: around 19 received Ad26.COV2.S at low or high dose, single or two shots; about 5 received placebo; per-sample allocation not given. Repertoires come from day 63 after the first vaccine or placebo injection. Assay: immunoSEQ multiplex PCR; the TCRdb copy retains only in-frame clones and omits some. Of around 250,000 clones listed, approximately 90% are singletons. Here the sequenced sample was peripheral blood, taken in a trial of Ad26.COV2.S vaccine versus placebo. The receptors derive from a person between 18 and 60 years old who received the Ad26.COV2.S COVID-19 vaccine or a placebo.

CDR3 residues: CASSTRTFTGGYTF. CDR3 bases: TGCGCCAGCAGCACTCGGACCTTTACTGGGGGCTACACCTTC. This chain uses TRBV4-3 with TRBJ1-2; D is uncertain. The germline V gene encodes CDR1 LGHNA and CDR2 YSLEER. With 5 bases removed from V and 8 bases from J, the gap between germline ends came to 18 bases. The CDR3 extends over 14 amino acids.

The V call is TRBV12-5, the J call TRBJ1-2, with 8 bases aligning to TRBD1. Trimming took 6 bases from V and 4 from J; bases not matched to a gene: 16. This CDR3 has 17 residues. Germline V gene lookup returns CDR1 LGHNT and CDR2 FRNRAP. Written as DNA, the CDR3 is TGTGCTAGTGGGCCCGATATAACAGGGGGGGGCTTCTATGGCTACACCTTC. It yields the protein CASGPDITGGGFYGYTF.

A single count supports this clone. The chain couples TRBV25-1 to TRBJ1-5; the D is unclear. This CDR3 spans 15 amino acids. Germline V CDR1 and CDR2: MGHDK, SYGVNS. The V end lost 4 bases, the J end lost 1 base, and 11 bases lay between the germline ends. The CDR3 bases are TGTGCCAGCAGTGGCCAGACATGGAGCAATCAGCCCCAGCATTTT. It codes for CASSGQTWSNQPQHF.

The V and J genes are TRBV10-2 and TRBJ2-5; possibly TRBD2 for D (7 bases). The CDR3 runs 15 residues. Trimming cost V 3 bases and J 4 bases, with 15 bases left between them. Germline V gene sequence: CDR1 WSHSY, CDR2 SAAADI. CDR3 in amino acids: CASSDRGASRETQYF. CDR3 nucleotide sequence: TGCGCCAGCAGTGATCGGGGGGCGTCGAGAGAGACCCAGTACTTC.

This clone is a singleton in its sample. The chain carries TRBV27 and TRBJ1-5; 7 positions match TRBD1. Germline CDR1 MNHEY, CDR2 SMNVEV (reference sequence). With 3 bases clipped from V and 7 bases from J, the junction kept 9 bases outside the gene matches. CDR3 length: 15 residues. The CDR3 bases are TGTGCCAGCAGTTTGAGACAGGGATCCAGCCAGCCCCAGCATTTT. Translated, it gives CASSLRQGSSQPQHF.

The chain employs TRBV7-9 and TRBJ2-3; D gene uncertain. V was cut by 2 bases and J by 1 base, with 7 bases left in between. The germline gives CDR1 SEHNR, CDR2 FQNEAQ (reference sequence). CDR3 length: 14 residues. CDR3 sequence: CASSLNGGTDTQYF. The DNA for the CDR3 is TGTGCCAGCAGCTTAAACGGTGGCACAGATACGCAGTATTTT. Complete variable domain (other parts from reference TRBV7-9 and TRBJ2-3): DTGVSQNPRHKITKRGQNVTFRCDPISEHNRLYWYRQTLGQGPEFLTYFQNEAQLEKSRLLSDRFSAERPKGSFSTLEIQRTEQGDSAMYLCASSLNGGTDTQYFGPGTRLTVL.

The gene calls are TRBV7-3 and TRBJ2-3; 7 bases are shared with TRBD1. The CDR3 loop spans 14 amino acids. J gave up 4 bases and V 2 bases, and 3 bases lay outside the gene matches. Germline V gene lookup returns CDR1 SGHTA and CDR2 FQGTGA. As DNA, the CDR3 is TGTGCCAGCAGCTTACGCCAGGGGGCAGATACGCAGTATTTT. Protein: CASSLRQGADTQYF.

This chain links TRBV19 with TRBJ1-5; possible D gene TRBD1, 6 bases. CDR1 is LNHDA, CDR2 SQIVND, per germline (reference sequence). Trimming stripped 3 bases from V and 2 bases from J, with 8 bases between. This CDR3 region has 14 residues. As DNA, the CDR3 is TGTGCCAGTAGTATGGCAGGGGGCAATCAGCCCCAGCATTTT. Protein sequence: CASSMAGGNQPQHF.

The chain employs TRBV19 and TRBJ1-5; D call uncertain. This CDR3 has 13 residues. CDR1 is LNHDA and CDR2 is SQIVND in the germline V gene (reference sequence). V was shortened by 5 bases and J by 4 bases, with 9 bases between the two germline ends. CDR3: CASSRALNQPQHF. Here the CDR3 DNA reads TGTGCCAGTAGTCGGGCCCTTAATCAGCCCCAGCATTTT.

The chain carries TRBV5-1 and TRBJ1-1; possible D gene TRBD1, 5 bases. CDR3 length: 13 residues. Germline V gene data show CDR1 as SGHRS and CDR2 as YFSETQ. The ends were cut back, 0 bases at V and 8 bases at J, with 11 bases in the middle. In DNA, the CDR3 is TGCGCCAGCAGCTTGGTAGGGGAATGGGAAGCTTTCTTT. This translates into CASSLVGEWEAFF.

The chain employs TRBV6-2 or TRBV6-3 and TRBJ1-2, with a tentative D call TRBD1 (6 bases). Looked up from germline, CDR1 is MNHEY and CDR2 is SVGEGT. The V gene lost 2 bases and the J gene lost 2 bases, with 12 bases spanning the gap. There are 15 residues in the CDR3. CDR3 DNA sequence: TGTGCCAGCAGTTACAATCCGGGGGCCAACTATGGCTACACCTTC. Its protein is CASSYNPGANYGYTF.

The chain uses TRBV19 and TRBJ2-1; D call uncertain. CDR3 length equals 13 residues. Germline V gene lookup returns CDR1 LNHDA and CDR2 SQIVND (reference sequence). The V gene lost 3 bases and the J gene lost 3 bases, with 6 bases spanning the gap. The CDR3 loop reads CASSITLYNEQFF. The CDR3 coding sequence is TGTGCCAGTAGTATTACCCTCTACAATGAGCAGTTCTTC.

This clone appeared once. As DNA, the CDR3 is TGTGCCAGCTTACCGGGACGTGGTACCCATGAGCAGTTCTTC. Encoded protein: CASLPGRGTHEQFF. The chain carries TRBV18 and TRBJ2-1; either TRBD1 or TRBD2 may supply D (5 bases each). V gave up 7 bases and J gave up 8 bases, with 18 bases separating them. CDR3 size: 14 residues. Germline assignment: CDR1 KGHSH and CDR2 LQKENI.

The chain joins TRBV5-4 to TRBJ2-6; 7 bases are a match to TRBD1. Trimming at V came to 1 base and at J to 0 bases, leaving 7 bases not matched to a gene. CDR3 length: 18 amino acids. The germline CDR1 and CDR2 sequences are SGHNT and YYREEE (reference sequence). DNA for the CDR3: TGTGCCAGCAGCTTGTTGTACAGGGGAAGCTCTGGGGCCAACGTCCTGACTTTC. Translated: CASSLLYRGSSGANVLTF.

The chain couples TRBV4-1 to TRBJ1-5, with 7 bases lining up with TRBD1. The CDR3 spans 17 residues. In germline, CDR1 is MGHRA, CDR2 YSYEKL. The V segment lost 2 bases and the J segment 1 base; nucleotides outside the gene matches: 8. The CDR3 DNA follows: TGCGCCAGCAGCCAATACCCGGGGACAGCAAGCAATCAGCCCCAGCATTTT. Amino acids: CASSQYPGTASNQPQHF.

V is TRBV5-1 and J is TRBJ1-4; TRBD1 agrees at 12 bases. Germline V lookup: CDR1 SGHRS, CDR2 YFSETQ. The CDR3 has 17 amino acids. V trimming: 0 bases; J trimming: 2 bases; junction bases outside the gene matches: 2. CDR3 DNA sequence: TGCGCCAGCAGCTTGGCGGGACAGGGGGCGACTAATGAAAAACTGTTTTTT. This encodes CASSLAGQGATNEKLFF.

This clone was counted only a few times. The chain employs TRBV5-1 and TRBJ1-3, with TRBD1 matching 8 bases. The CDR3 extends over 14 amino acids. Germline-derived CDR1 and CDR2 are SGHRS and YFSETQ. V gave up 0 bases and J gave up 7 bases; unmatched junction bases: 3. In DNA form, the CDR3 reads TGCGCCAGCAGCTTGGGGACAGGGTCGAACACCATATATTTT. Its protein product is CASSLGTGSNTIYF. The full variable domain, with the rest looked up from reference TRBV5-1 and TRBJ1-3, is KAGVTQTPRYLIKTRGQQVTLSCSPISGHRSVSWYQQTPGQGLQFLFEYFSETQRNKGNFPGRFSGRQFSNSRSEMNVSTLELGDSALYLCASSLGTGSNTIYFGEGSWLTVV.